This entry concerns a single T cell receptor beta chain. Antigen unknown. This record comes from a study of T cell repertoires in cytomegalovirus infection. Trimming left V 7 bases short and J 7 bases short, with 11 bases between. Germline CDR1 MNHEY, CDR2 SMNVEV (reference sequence). The CDR3 is 13 residues long. TCRdb fed the reads into MiXCR, producing one record per CDR3 protein. Of under 150,000 distinct CDR3 sequences in the sample, roughly a quarter were seen once. The sequencing sample was made of PBMCs, sequenced either directly or after in vitro stimulation (not recorded which). The rearrangement links TRBV27 to TRBJ1-6; D unclear. The sequence was collected from a human donor in good health (CMV status not recorded). Some clones in this sample may be carry-over from other donors' samples. CDR3 residues: CASTLGGNSPLHF. The CDR3 nucleotides read TGTGCCAGCACCTTAGGTGGGAATTCACCCCTCCACTTT.